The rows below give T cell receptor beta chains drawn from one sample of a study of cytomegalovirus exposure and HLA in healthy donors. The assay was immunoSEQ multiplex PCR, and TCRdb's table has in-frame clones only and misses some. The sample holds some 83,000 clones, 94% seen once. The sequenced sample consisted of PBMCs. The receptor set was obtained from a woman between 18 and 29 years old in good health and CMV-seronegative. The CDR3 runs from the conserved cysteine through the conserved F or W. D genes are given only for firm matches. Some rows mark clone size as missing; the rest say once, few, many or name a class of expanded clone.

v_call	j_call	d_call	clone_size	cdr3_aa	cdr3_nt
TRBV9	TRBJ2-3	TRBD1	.	CASSVGGSTGGGTDTQYF	TGTGCCAGCAGCGTAGGAGGTTCAACAGGGGGCGGCACAGATACGCAGTATTTT
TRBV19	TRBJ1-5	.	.	CASTGGGDTQPQHF	TGTGCCTCCACCGGTGGAGGGGATACTCAGCCCCAGCATTTT
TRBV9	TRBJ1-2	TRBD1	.	CASSVGAGGNYGYTF	TGTGCCAGCAGCGTGGGGGCAGGGGGTAACTATGGCTACACCTTC
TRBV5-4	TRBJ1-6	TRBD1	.	CASSIPGQGINSPLHF	TGTGCCAGCAGCATACCGGGACAGGGAATTAATTCACCCCTCCACTTT
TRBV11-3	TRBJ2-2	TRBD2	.	CASSLGGSSTGELFF	TGTGCCAGCAGCTTAGGCGGGAGTAGCACCGGGGAGCTGTTTTTT
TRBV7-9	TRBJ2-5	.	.	CASSSTQGRETQYF	TGTGCCAGCAGCTCGACTCAGGGTCGGGAGACCCAGTACTTC
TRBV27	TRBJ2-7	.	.	CASSFRVLGQGFYEQYF	TGTGCCAGCAGTTTCAGGGTGTTGGGGCAGGGGTTCTACGAGCAGTACTTC
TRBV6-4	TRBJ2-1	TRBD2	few	CASSDSGGGDEQFF	TGTGCCAGCAGTGACTCTGGGGGAGGGGATGAGCAGTTCTTC
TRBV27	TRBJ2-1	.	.	CASSLGWRSYNEQFF	TGTGCCAGCAGTTTGGGCTGGAGGTCCTACAATGAGCAGTTCTTC
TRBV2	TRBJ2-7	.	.	CATLRGRAEVEQYF	TGTGCCACCCTCCGGGGTCGCGCCGAGGTCGAGCAGTACTTC
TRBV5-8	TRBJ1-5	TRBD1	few	CASSLVTGGNQPQHF	TGTGCCAGCAGCTTGGTGACAGGGGGCAATCAGCCCCAGCATTTT
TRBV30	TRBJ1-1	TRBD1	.	CAWSVPATGGHTEAFF	TGTGCCTGGAGTGTGCCCGCGACAGGGGGCCACACTGAAGCTTTCTTT
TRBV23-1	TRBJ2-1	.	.	CASSQDRANEQFF	TGCGCCAGCAGTCAAGACAGAGCTAATGAGCAGTTCTTC
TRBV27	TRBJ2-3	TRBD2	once	CASSRTSGVTDTQYF	TGTGCCAGCAGCCGAACTAGCGGGGTAACAGATACGCAGTATTTT
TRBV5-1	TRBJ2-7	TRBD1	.	CASSQDRGLGEQYF	TGCGCCAGCAGCCAGGACAGGGGGTTAGGAGAGCAGTACTTC
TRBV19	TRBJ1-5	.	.	CASKSTGSQPQHF	TGTGCCAGTAAGTCGACGGGAAGTCAGCCCCAGCATTTT
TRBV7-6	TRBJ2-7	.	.	CASSLGEARSNEQYF	TGTGCCAGCAGCTTAGGGGAGGCCCGGAGCAACGAGCAGTACTTC
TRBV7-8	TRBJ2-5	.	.	CASTTDSQETQYF	TGTGCCAGCACCACGGACAGTCAAGAGACCCAGTACTTC
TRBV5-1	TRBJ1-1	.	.	CASSLGRGAGEAFF	TGCGCCAGCAGCTTGGGCCGGGGGGCTGGTGAAGCTTTCTTT
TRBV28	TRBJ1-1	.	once	CASSSRLNTEAFF	TGTGCCAGCAGTTCCAGGTTGAACACTGAAGCTTTCTTT
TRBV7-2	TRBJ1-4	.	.	CASSPTDEKLFF	TGTGCCAGCAGCCCAACGGATGAAAAACTGTTTTTT
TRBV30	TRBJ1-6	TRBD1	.	CARGQASVSPLHF	TGTGCCCGCGGACAGGCGTCGGTCTCACCCCTCCACTTT
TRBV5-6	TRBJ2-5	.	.	CASSFERETQYF	TGTGCCAGCAGCTTTGAACGGGAGACCCAGTACTTC